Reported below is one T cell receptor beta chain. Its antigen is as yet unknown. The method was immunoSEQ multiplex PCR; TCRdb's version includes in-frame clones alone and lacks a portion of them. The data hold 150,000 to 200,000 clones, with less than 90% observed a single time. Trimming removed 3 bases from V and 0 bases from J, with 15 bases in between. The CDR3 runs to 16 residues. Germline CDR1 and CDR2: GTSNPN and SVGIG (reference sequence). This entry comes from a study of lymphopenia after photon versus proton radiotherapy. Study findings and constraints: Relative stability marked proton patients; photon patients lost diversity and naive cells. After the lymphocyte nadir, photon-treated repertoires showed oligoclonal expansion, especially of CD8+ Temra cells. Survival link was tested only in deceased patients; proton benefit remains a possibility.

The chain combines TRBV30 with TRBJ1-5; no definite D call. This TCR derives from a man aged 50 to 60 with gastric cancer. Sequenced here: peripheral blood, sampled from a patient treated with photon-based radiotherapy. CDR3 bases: TGTGCCTGGAGCGCGCTTAGTCTTTATAGCAATCAGCCCCAGCATTTT. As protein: CAWSALSLYSNQPQHF.